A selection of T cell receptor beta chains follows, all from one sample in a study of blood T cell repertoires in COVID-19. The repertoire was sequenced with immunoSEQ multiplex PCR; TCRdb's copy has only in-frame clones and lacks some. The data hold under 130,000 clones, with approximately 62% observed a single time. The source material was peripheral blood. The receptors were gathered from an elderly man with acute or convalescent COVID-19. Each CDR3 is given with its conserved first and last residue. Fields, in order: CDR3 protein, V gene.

CDR3: CASVYSNEQYF
V: TRBV2

CDR3: CASSLVVWEQFF
V: TRBV7-2

CDR3: CSGGLAVYNEQFF
V: TRBV29-1

CDR3: CASSSIPAGGQETQYF
V: TRBV27

CDR3: CASSYSGLARVHEQYF
V: TRBV6-2/TRBV6-3

CDR3: CASSLSTDTQYF
V: TRBV7-9

CDR3: CASSQELREYAYEQYF
V: TRBV4-3

CDR3: CASSLWDRGIAQHF
V: TRBV7-8

CDR3: CASKIRGENTEAFF
V: TRBV6-6

CDR3: CASSLSPYGAGELFF
V: TRBV3-1/TRBV3-2

CDR3: CAIKLREENTQYF
V: TRBV10-3

CDR3: CASSMGRGKGGYTF
V: TRBV2

CDR3: CASGLAPYNEQFF
V: TRBV5-1

CDR3: CASRIGSSGANVLTF
V: TRBV19

CDR3: CASSSTQSGNTIYF
V: TRBV5-6

CDR3: CATSAANYGYTF
V: TRBV24-1

CDR3: CASSRTVLERESDTQYF
V: TRBV5-6

CDR3: CASSLWGQATQYF
V: TRBV28

CDR3: CASSLDYNQPQHF
V: TRBV11-2

CDR3: CASSFNYNEQFF
V: TRBV5-5

CDR3: CASSPRDRAIYGYTF
V: TRBV5-4

CDR3: CASSQRTSGSHEQFF
V: TRBV7-2

CDR3: CASSVDSGSGNTIYF
V: TRBV7-9

CDR3: CASGGEAGQPQHF
V: TRBV7-9

CDR3: CASSLAITGNAFF
V: TRBV11-2

CDR3: CASSIAGIETQYF
V: TRBV19

CDR3: CASSLGLNAGYYEQYF
V: TRBV5-5

CDR3: CASSLAGLDAETQYF
V: TRBV7-3

CDR3: CASSFTLDRPSGNTIYF
V: TRBV28

CDR3: CASSWSRSTDTQYF
V: TRBV19

CDR3: CAISESNLNEQFF
V: TRBV10-3

CDR3: CASSHGTASNEKLFF
V: TRBV4-3

CDR3: CASSLAISQARPVTDTQYF
V: TRBV11-2

CDR3: CASSLEAGAGEAFF
V: TRBV11-3

CDR3: CATSDSADPVAGTQYF
V: TRBV24-1

CDR3: CASSPTTNTEAFF
V: TRBV18

CDR3: CASSLLLNTGELFF
V: TRBV28

CDR3: CASSKRGQTTYEQYF
V: TRBV21-1

CDR3: CASSPRQGAYEQYF
V: TRBV6-6

CDR3: CASSQHGTGELFF
V: TRBV14

CDR3: CASSQDGSSGGELFF
V: TRBV4-3

CDR3: CASSAFGTASYEQYF
V: TRBV28

CDR3: CASSMGAGTSEDLDIQYF
V: TRBV19

CDR3: CASSVEVVGAHTGELFF
V: TRBV9

CDR3: CASSRDRGSNQPQHF
V: TRBV7-8

CDR3: CASSYSGLGYTF
V: TRBV6-2/TRBV6-3

CDR3: CASTLGGTDTQYF
V: TRBV5-8

CDR3: CASSQGLLSSYEQYF
V: TRBV28

CDR3: CASSYRSTGKSYNEQFF
V: TRBV5-6

CDR3: CASSPRQGRQNTEAFF
V: TRBV11-2

CDR3: CASSEQDSLGNEQFF
V: TRBV6-4

CDR3: CASSPLGLGHPEAFF
V: TRBV28

CDR3: CASSPTWGHGYTF
V: TRBV7-2

CDR3: CASSSGVPYGYTF
V: TRBV6-6

CDR3: CASRTAFFSGNTIYF
V: TRBV19